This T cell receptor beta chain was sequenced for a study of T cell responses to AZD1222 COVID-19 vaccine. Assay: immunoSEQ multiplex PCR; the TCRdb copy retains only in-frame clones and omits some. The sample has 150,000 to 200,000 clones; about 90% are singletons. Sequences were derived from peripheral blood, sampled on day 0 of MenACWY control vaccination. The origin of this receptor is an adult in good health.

CDR3 residues: CASSLRGLDTEAFF. As DNA, the CDR3 is TGTGCCAGCAGCTTACGGGGGCTGGACACTGAAGCTTTCTTT. V is TRBV7-9 and J is TRBJ1-1; weak D call: TRBD1 (6 bases). The V end was cut by 2 bases, the J end by 3 bases, with 10 bases between. Germline CDR1 SEHNR, CDR2 FQNEAQ (reference sequence). The CDR3 has 14 residues.